The sequence of this T cell receptor beta chain was determined in a study of cytomegalovirus exposure and HLA in healthy donors (dated by TCRdb to 2016 to 2017). In the study overall: According to a later analysis, one platform produced both the approximately 110 validation repertoires and the roughly 640 repertoires of the first cohort. The study was designed to test whether signatures of past pathogen exposure could be identified by cataloging public T cell receptors. Along with the approximately 650-subject first cohort, a separate validation cohort of over 90 different subjects was used. High-throughput TCR immunosequencing, statistical association of individual TCRs with disease status, and machine learning were combined to predict cytomegalovirus infection status.

The investigation overall reported the following: In vitro tests confirmed that a few of the cytomegalovirus-associated TCR beta chains recognize cytomegalovirus antigens. In both the original and validation cohorts, the classifier was reported to diagnose cytomegalovirus status with high specificity and sensitivity. The study listed around 160 TCR beta chains as associated with cytomegalovirus. Subsequent analysis determined that TCRs grouped into clusters in the first cohort also showed a tendency toward co-occurrence across the 90 to 150 validation repertoires, and 90% to 95% of cluster scores exceeded 0. The authors suggested that the approach could potentially be extended to other disease states and immunological phenotypes. While some public TCRs were present in many individuals, most TCR sequences turned up only very rarely across donors. A later analysis had no HLA typing for the validation cohort, so co-occurrence there was scored across all 110 or so repertoires.

A note on this clone: It has no known antigen specificity. Base-call qualities are not available, and no considerably larger clone is one nucleotide away. Other nucleotide sequences in the sample specify the same CDR3.

Donors formed part of the validation cohort, which comprised about 130 subjects and was distinct from the first cohort of several hundred subjects. Libraries were built with the immunoSEQ multiplex PCR assay. For the original study's pipeline: A statistical classification framework was developed to diagnose cytomegalovirus status using the catalog of TCR beta chain sequences. The table comes from immuneACCESS by way of TCRdb, which keeps in-frame sequences with V and J called. Part of the clones is missing from these tables; in studies checked, under half for an unresolved V gene and the rest for unknown reasons. From that table come the V and J calls and clone size; the DNA was used to work out D and trimming. Counted in this sample were approximately 300,000 clones; roughly 90% of them appeared once. The top ten clones comprise about 0.8% of the sample. Trimming takes 4 bases off V and 3 bases off J; junction bases not matched to a gene: 7. CDR1 is given as SGDLS and CDR2 as YYNGEE, both from the germline V gene. Measured from the cysteine to the phenylalanine, the CDR3 is 15 residues long. The sequence is cut down to CDR3 DNA, 45 bases in frame from base 1.

The rearrangement joined TRBV9 to TRBJ2-3, with TRBD2 matching 8 junction bases. The sample consisted of PBMCs. This clonotype was sampled from a woman younger than 35 in good health and CMV-seronegative. CDR3 protein: CASSPREGPTDTQYF. Here is the DNA: TGTGCCAGCAGCCCCCGGGAGGGCCCGACAGATACGCAGTATTTT.